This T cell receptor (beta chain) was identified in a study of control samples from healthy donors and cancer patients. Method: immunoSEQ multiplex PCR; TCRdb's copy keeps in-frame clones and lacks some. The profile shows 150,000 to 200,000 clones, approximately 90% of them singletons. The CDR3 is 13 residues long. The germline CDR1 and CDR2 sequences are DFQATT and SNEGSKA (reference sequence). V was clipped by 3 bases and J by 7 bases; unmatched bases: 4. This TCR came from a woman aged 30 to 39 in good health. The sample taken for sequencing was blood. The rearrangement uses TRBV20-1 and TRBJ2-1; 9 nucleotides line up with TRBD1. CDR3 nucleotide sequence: TGCAGTGCTAGTAGAGGGACAGGGAATGAGCAGTTCTTC. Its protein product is CSASRGTGNEQFF.